The next 10 T cell receptor beta chains were all read from a single sample in a study of blood T cell repertoires in COVID-19. Repertoires were generated with immunoSEQ multiplex PCR, while TCRdb's copy carries only in-frame clones and drops some. The table has roughly 150,000 clones, about four fifths seen once. The sample was peripheral blood. Every receptor here comes from a woman of 80 years or more with acute or convalescent COVID-19.

The chain combines TRBV5-1 with TRBJ2-7, with 7 bases aligning to TRBD2. The CDR3 has 15 residues. J gave up 3 bases and V 1 base, and 7 bases lay outside the gene matches. Per germline, CDR1 SGHRS and CDR2 YFSETQ. Written as DNA, the CDR3 is TGCGCCAGCAGCTTGTTTACTAGCGCCATCTACGAGCAGTACTTC. Protein: CASSLFTSAIYEQYF.

This rearrangement joins TRBV7-8 to TRBJ1-2; D unresolved. CDR3 length equals 12 residues. CDR1 and CDR2 from the germline V gene are SGHVS and FQNEAQ. Trimming cost V 5 bases and J 6 bases, with 10 bases left between them. CDR3 bases: TGTGCCAGCAGCCCCTCGTATGATGGCTACACCTTC. Translation gives CASSPSYDGYTF.

The rearrangement joins TRBV13 to TRBJ2-2; 7 bases map to TRBD1. The germline V gene has CDR1 PRHDT and CDR2 FYEKMQ (reference sequence). The CDR3 covers 13 residues. The junction had 3 bases not matched to a gene; V was cut back by 5 bases and J by 6 bases. The CDR3 region has the DNA TGTGCCAGCAGCCGAACAGGGGCCGGGGAGCTGTTTTTT. It translates to CASSRTGAGELFF.

The rearrangement uses TRBV28 and TRBJ2-7; 11 bases are shared with TRBD1. This CDR3 comprises 14 residues. CDR1 is MDHEN, CDR2 SYDVKM, per germline. Trimming cost V 7 bases and J 4 bases; bases outside gene matches: 6. The CDR3 region has the DNA TGTGCCAGCATGACCGGGACAGGGGGTTACGAGCAGTACTTC. It translates to CASMTGTGGYEQYF.

The chain has TRBV7-2 and TRBJ2-7; 7 positions match TRBD1. The CDR3 is 15 amino acids. Trimming removed 3 bases from V and 4 bases from J; junction bases left unmatched: 9. CDR1 and CDR2 (germline): SGHTA, FQGNSA. CDR3: CASSFRQGTEYEQYF. For the CDR3, the DNA is TGTGCCAGCAGCTTCCGACAGGGTACAGAGTACGAGCAGTACTTC.

The J gene is TRBJ2-3, the V gene TRBV6-1; 12 nucleotides agree with TRBD2. CDR1 and CDR2 (germline): MNHNS, SASEGT. The CDR3 extends over 16 amino acids. Trimming removed 4 bases from V and 5 bases from J; junction bases left unmatched: 7. Here the CDR3 DNA reads TGTGCCAGCAGTGCAGCATCTAGCGGGGGGGGAGATACGCAGTATTTT. Amino acid sequence: CASSAASSGGGDTQYF.

J is TRBJ2-7 and V is TRBV7-9; maybe TRBD2 (5 bases). Trimming cost V 8 bases and J 7 bases, with 18 bases left between them. Germline values: CDR1 SEHNR, CDR2 FQNEAQ (reference sequence). The CDR3 runs 13 residues. The CDR3 region is CASGPRALSEQYF. The CDR3 DNA reads as TGTGCCAGCGGTCCGCGGGCCCTTAGTGAGCAGTACTTC.

This sequence joins TRBV6-1 and TRBJ2-2; TRBD2 matches 15 bases. The V and J ends lost 4 bases and 5 bases, in that order; junction bases with no gene match: 2. This CDR3 has 16 residues. Germline loops: CDR1 MNHNS, CDR2 SASEGT. CDR3 in DNA: TGTGCCAGCAGTGTCGGGACTAGCGGGAGGACCGGGGAGCTGTTTTTT. Translated, it gives CASSVGTSGRTGELFF.

The chain recombines TRBV7-9 with TRBJ2-2, with D uncertain. CDR1 and CDR2 (germline): SEHNR, FQNEAQ (reference sequence). V was trimmed by 4 bases and J by 4 bases, leaving 10 bases between them. CDR3 size: 14 residues. The CDR3 region is CASSSPTPTGELFF. The CDR3 coding sequence is TGTGCCAGCAGCTCCCCTACGCCCACCGGGGAGCTGTTTTTT.

The chain employs TRBV5-5 and TRBJ1-1, with unresolved D. The CDR3 is 14 residues long. CDR1 and CDR2 (germline): SGHKS, YYEKEE (reference sequence). Trimming took off 1 base at V and 0 bases at J, with 7 bases between the two ends. The CDR3 sequence is CASSLFGVNTEAFF. CDR3 coding DNA: TGTGCCAGCAGCTTGTTCGGGGTGAACACTGAAGCTTTCTTT.